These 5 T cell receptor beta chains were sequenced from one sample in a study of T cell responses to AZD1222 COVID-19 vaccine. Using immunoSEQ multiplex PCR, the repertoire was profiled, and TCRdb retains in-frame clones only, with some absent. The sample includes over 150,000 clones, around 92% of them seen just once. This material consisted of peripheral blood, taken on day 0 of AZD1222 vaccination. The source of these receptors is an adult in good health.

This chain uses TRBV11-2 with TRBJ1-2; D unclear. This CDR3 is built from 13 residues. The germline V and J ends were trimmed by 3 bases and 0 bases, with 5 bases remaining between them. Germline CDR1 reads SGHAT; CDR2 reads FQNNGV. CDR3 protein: CASSFQANYGYTF. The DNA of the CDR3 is TGTGCCAGCAGCTTCCAGGCTAACTATGGCTACACCTTC. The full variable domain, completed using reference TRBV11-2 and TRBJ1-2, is EAGVAQSPRYKIIEKRQSVAFWCNPISGHATLYWYQQILGQGPKLLIQFQNNGVVDDSQLPKDRFSAERLKGVDSTLKIQPAKLEDSAVYLCASSFQANYGYTFGSGTRLTVV.

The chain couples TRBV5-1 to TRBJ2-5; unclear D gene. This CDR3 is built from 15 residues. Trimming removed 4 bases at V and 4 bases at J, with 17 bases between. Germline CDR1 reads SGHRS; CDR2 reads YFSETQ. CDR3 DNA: TGCGCCAGCAGCCCCGGTTTGACTGGCAGAGAGACCCAGTACTTC. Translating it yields CASSPGLTGRETQYF. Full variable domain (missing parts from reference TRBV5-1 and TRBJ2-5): KAGVTQTPRYLIKTRGQQVTLSCSPISGHRSVSWYQQTPGQGLQFLFEYFSETQRNKGNFPGRFSGRQFSNSRSEMNVSTLELGDSALYLCASSPGLTGRETQYFGPGTRLLVL.

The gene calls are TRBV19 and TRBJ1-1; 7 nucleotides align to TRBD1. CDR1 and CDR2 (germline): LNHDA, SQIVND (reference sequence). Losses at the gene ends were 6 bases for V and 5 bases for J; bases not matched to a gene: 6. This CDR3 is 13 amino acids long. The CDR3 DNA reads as TGTGCCAGTAGCACCTCGACAGGGACTGAAGCTTTCTTT. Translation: CASSTSTGTEAFF.

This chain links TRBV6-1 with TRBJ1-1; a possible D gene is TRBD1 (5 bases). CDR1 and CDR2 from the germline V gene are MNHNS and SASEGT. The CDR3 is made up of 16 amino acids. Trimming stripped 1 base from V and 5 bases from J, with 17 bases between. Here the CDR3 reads CASSEVLGGGETEAFF. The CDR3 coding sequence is TGTGCCAGCAGTGAAGTCCTTGGGGGGGGAGAAACTGAAGCTTTCTTT.

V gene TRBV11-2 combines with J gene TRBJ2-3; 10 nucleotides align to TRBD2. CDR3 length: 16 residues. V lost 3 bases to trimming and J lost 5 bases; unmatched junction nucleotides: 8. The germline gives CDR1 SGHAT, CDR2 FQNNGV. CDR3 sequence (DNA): TGTGCCAGCAGCTTGACTAGCGGGCAGACGGGAGATACGCAGTATTTT. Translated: CASSLTSGQTGDTQYF.